The 15 T cell receptor beta chains reported below all come from one sample, sequenced in a study of T cells in Graves' hyperthyroidism and ophthalmopathy. RNA transcripts yielded amplified TCR beta CDR3 regions. The HTBI primer set drove a first-round RT-PCR of the TCR CDR3. TCRdb redid the calling of the multiplex PCR reads with MiXCR, one entry per CDR3 protein. Among hundreds of thousands of distinct CDR3 sequences, around 38% were seen once, and the ten largest hold more than 7%. Sample: blood. These receptor sequences come from a man aged 18 to 30 with Graves' hyperthyroidism.

In this sample, this clonotype turned up a few times. The chain couples TRBV6-6 to TRBJ2-2; D is ambiguous. In germline, CDR1 is MNHNY, CDR2 SVGAGI (reference sequence). CDR3 length equals 12 residues. V lost 4 bases and J lost 6, with 6 bases in between. The CDR3 is CASSSWAGELFF. CDR3 bases: TGTGCCAGCAGTTCTTGGGCCGGGGAGCTGTTTTTT.

This clonotype was observed at least ten times. The rearrangement links TRBV2 to TRBJ1-3; a weak D match, TRBD1 (5 bases). Germline loops: CDR1 SNHLY, CDR2 FYNNEI. V was cut by 10 bases and J by 0 bases, with 13 bases left in between. CDR3 length: 14 residues. The CDR3 reads CATTAGLSGNTIYF. CDR3 DNA sequence: TGTGCCACCACAGCGGGGCTCTCTGGAAACACCATATATTTT.

This clonotype was recorded only once. This chain joins TRBV12-3 or TRBV12-4 and TRBJ2-2; TRBD2 might be the D (7 bases). V lost 8 bases, J lost 2 bases, and 18 bases lay in between. The CDR3 totals 16 residues. CDR3 residues: CASDLGGGVNTGELFF. CDR3 sequence (DNA): TGTGCCAGCGACCTAGGGGGGGGTGTCAACACCGGGGAGCTGTTTTTT.

This clonotype was counted many times. The chain joins TRBV19 to TRBJ1-1, with D possibly TRBD1 on 6 matching bases. The CDR3 totals 14 residues. CDR1 is LNHDA, CDR2 SQIVND, per germline (reference sequence). V shed 3 bases and J shed 5 bases, with 13 bases lying between them. The DNA of the CDR3 is TGTGCCAGTAGTATTACAGGGCAGGGGACTGAAGCTTTCTTT. The encoded protein is CASSITGQGTEAFF.

Ten or more counts support this clonotype. The V and J genes are TRBV11-2 and TRBJ2-5; no clear D. There are 14 residues in the CDR3. The V gene's germline CDR1 is SGHAT and CDR2 FQNNGV. V lost 1 base and J lost 5, with 11 bases in between. The CDR3 region has the DNA TGTGCCAGCAGCTTAGCCCCCTTCGGGGAGACCCAGTACTTC. Residues: CASSLAPFGETQYF.

As regards this clonotype: A much larger clone lies a single base off, so this may be a read error. The chain recombines TRBV10-3 with TRBJ1-5; D uncertain. The germline V and J ends were trimmed by 10 bases and 12 bases, with 22 bases remaining between them. The V gene's germline CDR1 is ENHRY and CDR2 SYGVKD. The CDR3 is 13 residues long. The CDR3 region is CATRTAAEEHQHF. The CDR3 nucleotides read TGTGCCACCCGGACGGCGGCGGAGGAGCACCAGCATTTT.

The J gene is TRBJ2-7, the V gene TRBV27; 7 bases line up with TRBD1. V lost 8 bases and J lost 1; bases outside the gene matches: 11. CDR3 length: 15 residues. The germline CDR1 and CDR2 sequences are MNHEY and SMNVEV (reference sequence). The CDR3, as DNA: TGTGCCAGCGGCCTTCAAGGGGGCTATTCCTACGAGCAGTACTTC. This gives the protein CASGLQGGYSYEQYF.

This clonotype was picked up many times. The CDR3 spells CASTPSETQYF. The CDR3 DNA sequence: TGTGCCAGCACCCCATCGGAGACCCAGTACTTC. The chain has TRBV7-6 and TRBJ2-5; D not certain. Germline V gives CDR1 SGHVS, CDR2 FNYEAQ. V was trimmed by 7 bases and J by 5 bases, leaving 8 bases between them. The CDR3 is 11 residues long. Supplemented by reference TRBV7-6 and TRBJ2-5, the full variable domain reads GAGVSQSPRYKVTKRGQDVALRCDPISGHVSLYWYRQALGQGPEFLTYFNYEAQQDKSGLPNDRFSAERPEGSISTLTIQRTEQRDSAMYRCASTPSETQYFGPGTRLLVL.

The rearrangement uses TRBV15 and TRBJ2-1; TRBD2 matches 7 bases. Trimming at V came to 5 bases and at J to 13 bases, leaving 8 bases not matched to a gene. This CDR3 contains 12 residues. In germline, CDR1 is LNHNV, CDR2 YYDKDF (reference sequence). CDR3 residues: CATSGTGTIQFF. For the CDR3, the DNA is TGTGCCACCAGCGGGACCGGGACTATTCAGTTCTTC.

V gene TRBV6-5 combines with J gene TRBJ2-7; TRBD1 matches at 8 bases. This CDR3 is built from 12 residues. V was clipped by 5 bases and J by 6 bases; unmatched bases: 3. Germline CDR1 is MNHEY and CDR2 is SVGAGI. DNA for the CDR3: TGTGCCAGCAGTAGGGACAGGCTCGAGCAGTACTTC. This encodes CASSRDRLEQYF.

This clonotype was recorded many times. This chain connects TRBV2 to TRBJ2-7; 12 bases match TRBD1. V dropped 6 bases and J dropped 3; count of bases not matched to a gene: 3. In germline, CDR1 is SNHLY, CDR2 FYNNEI. CDR3 size: 14 residues. The CDR3 sequence: CASSGTGGIYEQYF. The CDR3, as DNA: TGTGCCAGCAGCGGGACAGGGGGCATCTACGAGCAGTACTTC. Based on the CDR3 plus reference TRBV2 and TRBJ2-7, the full variable domain is EPEVTQTPSHQVTQMGQEVILRCVPISNHLYFYWYRQILGQKVEFLVSFYNNEISEKSEIFDDQFSVERPDGSNFTLKIRSTKLEDSAMYFCASSGTGGIYEQYFGPGTRLTVT.

The chain uses TRBV2 and TRBJ2-7; D is uncertain. Trimming cost V 3 bases and J 1 base, with 10 bases left between them. The germline V gene has CDR1 SNHLY and CDR2 FYNNEI. The CDR3 contains 14 residues. CDR3 loop: CASSDSYPSYEQYF. The CDR3 bases are TGTGCCAGCAGTGACTCGTATCCTTCCTACGAGCAGTACTTC.

This clonotype was counted ten times or more. The chain joins TRBV7-2 to TRBJ2-5; 7 nucleotides line up with TRBD2. The CDR3 consists of 15 residues. Germline V CDR1 and CDR2: SGHTA, FQGNSA. Trimming removed 5 bases from V and 5 bases from J; junction bases left unmatched: 11. This CDR3 reads CASSPAAWTSETQYF. In DNA, the CDR3 is TGTGCCAGCAGCCCCGCCGCGTGGACTAGTGAGACCCAGTACTTC. The whole variable domain, filled in from reference TRBV7-2 and TRBJ2-5, reads GAGVSQSPSNKVTEKGKDVELRCDPISGHTALYWYRQSLGQGLEFLIYFQGNSAPDKSGLPSDRFSAERTGGSVSTLTIQRTQQEDSAVYLCASSPAAWTSETQYFGPGTRLLVL.

The chain joins TRBV5-1 to TRBJ1-1, with a weak D call TRBD1 (5 bases). This CDR3 comprises 13 residues. Per the germline V gene, CDR1 is SGHRS and CDR2 is YFSETQ. The V gene lost 2 bases and the J gene lost 7 bases, with 12 bases spanning the gap. The chain's CDR3 is CASSFGRDREAFF. Here the CDR3 DNA reads TGCGCCAGCAGCTTTGGTCGGGACCGTGAAGCTTTCTTT.

This clonotype appeared many times. The chain combines TRBV20-1 with TRBJ2-5; D may be TRBD2 (7 bases). Trimming shortened V by 2 bases and J by 2 bases, and 12 bases separated the two germline ends. Germline-derived CDR1 and CDR2 are DFQATT and SNEGSKA (reference sequence). CDR3 length: 14 residues. CDR3 residues: CSARTGGPQETQYF. In DNA form, the CDR3 reads TGCAGTGCTAGAACGGGGGGCCCTCAAGAGACCCAGTACTTC.